The clone carrying this T cell receptor (beta chain) was observed many times. As yet, its antigen is unknown. The data originate from a study of T-cell reconstitution after alpha-beta-depleted transplantation in children. Study outcomes and limitations: Day-60 TCRbeta diversity that was high in some patients was derived from surviving recipient T cells and thymic progenitors. Several hundred graft clones that had expanded were reportedly the source of alpha-beta T cells about two months after transplant. T-cell counts and diversity at one year following transplant were attributed mainly to newly produced T cells.

Trimming left V 0 bases short and J 5 bases short, with 17 bases between. CDR1 WSHSY and CDR2 SAAADI come from the germline V gene. The CDR3 sequence is 17 residues long. Construction of the TCRbeta library involved unique molecular identifiers. A single record per CDR3 protein comes from TCRdb applying MiXCR to the PCR reads. The data show around 300,000 distinct CDR3 sequences, with under 14% seen just once and about a quarter held by the top ten. The sequenced sample was peripheral blood, obtained 180 days after TCRalphabeta/CD19-depleted stem cell transplant. V is TRBV10-2 and J is TRBJ2-1; maybe TRBD2 (6 bases). The sequence was obtained from a male patient aged 2-9 years who had a stem cell transplant for chronic granulomatous disease, so the T cells may come from the graft donor. In DNA form, the CDR3 reads TGCGCCAGCAGTGAGTCGGACTTGACTAGATGGAACAATGAGCAGTTCTTC. Protein product: CASSESDLTRWNNEQFF.